The 14 T cell receptor beta chains given below trace back to one sample, sequenced in a study of T cells in Graves' hyperthyroidism and ophthalmopathy. RNA transcripts provided the source from which TCR beta CDR3 regions were amplified. TCR CDR3 regions were first amplified by RT-PCR with HTBI primers. TCRdb independently ran MiXCR on the multiplex PCR reads; one entry per CDR3 protein. This table has some 500,000 distinct CDR3 sequences, approximately 14% appearing once. The source material was blood. Every receptor here comes from a woman under 30 with Graves' hyperthyroidism.

This clonotype was seen at least ten times. The chain uses TRBV27 and TRBJ1-1, with TRBD1 identical over 8 bases. J lost 5 bases, V lost 5 bases, and 7 bases had no gene match. Germline-derived CDR1 and CDR2 are MNHEY and SMNVEV (reference sequence). This CDR3 has 14 residues. The CDR3 sequence is CASSPWDRKTEAFF. The CDR3 nucleotides are TGTGCCAGCAGTCCTTGGGACAGGAAAACTGAAGCTTTCTTT.

This clonotype was counted at least ten times. CDR3 nucleotide sequence: TGTGCCAGCGGCGGCGGGTCGCCAGATACGCAGTATTTT. Translation: CASGGGSPDTQYF. The chain joins TRBV12-3 or TRBV12-4 to TRBJ2-3; D might be TRBD2 (5 bases). The V and J ends lost 8 bases and 4 bases respectively, with 13 bases between them. The CDR3 contains 13 residues.

This clonotype has ten or more counts. The chain employs TRBV14 and TRBJ2-5; D ambiguous. CDR1 is SGHDN, CDR2 FVKESK, per germline. The CDR3 totals 11 residues. The V gene lost 6 bases and the J gene lost 3 bases, with 5 bases spanning the gap. As DNA, the CDR3 is TGTGCCAGCAGGGATAAAGAGACCCAGTACTTC. Translated: CASRDKETQYF.

There are many counts of this clonotype. The chain is built from TRBV10-3 and TRBJ2-2; 11 bases match TRBD2. V lost 5 bases to trimming and J lost 4 bases; unmatched junction nucleotides: 9. The germline V gene encodes CDR1 ENHRY and CDR2 SYGVKD. This CDR3 is built from 17 residues. This CDR3 reads CAISPTSGSEGTGELFF. The CDR3 region has the DNA TGTGCCATCAGTCCTACTAGCGGGAGCGAGGGCACCGGGGAGCTGTTTTTT.

The chain joins TRBV28 to TRBJ2-2, with D possibly called TRBD1 or TRBD2 (5 bases each). Germline V CDR1 and CDR2: MDHEN, SYDVKM. The CDR3 contains 16 residues. Trimming removed 2 bases at V and 7 bases at J, with 17 bases between. CDR3 loop: CASSLKGAGRGGELFF. CDR3 nucleotide sequence: TGTGCCAGCAGTTTAAAAGGGGCGGGCCGGGGCGGGGAGCTGTTTTTT. The variable domain in full, completed from reference TRBV28 and TRBJ2-2, reads DVKVTQSSRYLVKRTGEKVFLECVQDMDHENMFWYRQDPGLGLRLIYFSYDVKMKEKGDIPEGYSVSREKKERFSLILESASTNQTSMYLCASSLKGAGRGGELFFGEGSRLTVL.

V and J are TRBV19 and TRBJ1-5; D may be TRBD1 (5 bases). This CDR3 contains 13 residues. Germline V gene lookup returns CDR1 LNHDA and CDR2 SQIVND (reference sequence). Trimming stripped 6 bases from V and 4 bases from J, with 10 bases between. This chain's CDR3 is CASRDNRNQPQHF. The CDR3 nucleotides are TGTGCCAGTAGGGACAATCGGAATCAGCCCCAGCATTTT.

The sample holds many counts of this clonotype. The chain combines TRBV10-3 with TRBJ2-1, with a weak D call TRBD2 (6 bases). Trimming stripped 5 bases from V and 4 bases from J, with 12 bases between. The CDR3 runs 14 residues. In germline, CDR1 is ENHRY, CDR2 SYGVKD. In nucleotides, the CDR3 is TGTGCCATCAGTTCTGCGGGGTCATACAATGAGCAGTTCTTC. It translates to CAISSAGSYNEQFF.

The V gene is TRBV6-1, the J gene TRBJ2-1; D possibly corresponds to TRBD1 (5 bases). V shed 7 bases and J shed 4 bases, with 17 bases lying between them. CDR3 length equals 15 residues. Germline V gene data show CDR1 as MNHNS and CDR2 as SASEGT. The CDR3 protein is CASTPWQNRYNEQFF. CDR3 coding DNA: TGTGCCAGCACCCCCTGGCAGAACAGGTACAATGAGCAGTTCTTC.

This clonotype showed up many times. The chain joins TRBV18 to TRBJ1-1, with TRBD1 matching 9 bases. CDR3 length: 16 residues. V lost 3 bases to trimming and J lost 0 bases; unmatched junction nucleotides: 5. Germline V lookup: CDR1 KGHSH, CDR2 LQKENI. The CDR3, as DNA: TGTGCCAGCTCACCGCCCGGGACAGGGTTGAACACTGAAGCTTTCTTT. Amino acids: CASSPPGTGLNTEAFF.

The rearrangement joins TRBV29-1 to TRBJ1-1, with D hard to call. The germline V gene encodes CDR1 SQVTM and CDR2 ANQGSEA. The CDR3 sequence is 13 residues long. Deletions cut 0 bases from V and 3 bases from J, with 8 bases between. The CDR3 DNA sequence: TGCAGCGTTGAAGAAGGAACAGACACTGAAGCTTTCTTT. Its translation is CSVEEGTDTEAFF.

This clonotype was observed many times. The rearrangement uses TRBV27 and TRBJ2-1; 11 bases align to TRBD2. The germline CDR1 and CDR2 sequences are MNHEY and SMNVEV (reference sequence). The CDR3 is 16 residues long. The V and J ends lost 5 bases and 6 bases, in that order; junction bases with no gene match: 9. The CDR3 DNA sequence: TGTGCCAGCAGTCGCATACCGGGACTAGCGGCCAATGAGCAGTTCTTC. It is translated as CASSRIPGLAANEQFF.

This clonotype was counted only a few times. This chain connects TRBV19 to TRBJ1-6; D possibly corresponds to TRBD1 (5 bases). This CDR3 spans 16 amino acids. CDR1 LNHDA and CDR2 SQIVND come from the germline V gene (reference sequence). The V end lost 6 bases, the J end lost 0 bases, and 12 bases lay between the germline ends. The CDR3 DNA reads as TGTGCCAGTAGCTTCAGGGAAACCTCCTATAATTCACCCCTCCACTTT. Residues: CASSFRETSYNSPLHF.

This clonotype was observed many times. An end of the junction differs from the germline gene, which may be a read error. The V call is TRBV12-3 or TRBV12-4, the J call TRBJ2-3; 12 positions agree with TRBD1. This CDR3 is 15 amino acids long. CDR3 DNA: TGTGCCACCCGCATGGGACAGGGGGCGCCCCATACACAGTATTTT. This gives the protein CATRMGQGAPHTQYF.

The genes are TRBV12-3 or TRBV12-4 and TRBJ2-1; D possibly corresponds to TRBD2 (6 bases). V lost 1 base to trimming and J lost 6 bases, with 19 bases between them. The CDR3 loop spans 17 amino acids. Written as DNA, the CDR3 is TGTGCCAGCAGTTTAGGACTCACGCGGGATGGGCTCAATGAGCAGTTCTTC. It yields the protein CASSLGLTRDGLNEQFF.